These 10 T cell receptor beta chains were sequenced from one sample in a study of blood T cells in healthy people across ages. With a J-beta primer mix and a sample-barcoded 5' primer, a second PCR ran about 6 to 11 cycles. MiXCR, run by TCRdb on the 5' RACE reads, gives a single entry per CDR3 protein. The repertoire consists of some 1,800,000 distinct CDR3 sequences, with around 42% occurring once and the leading ten covering approximately 22%. The specimen sequenced was blood. Receptor source: a human donor in good health.

V is TRBV20-1 and J is TRBJ2-1; 13 nucleotides agree with TRBD2. The germline V gene encodes CDR1 DFQATT and CDR2 SNEGSKA (reference sequence). The CDR3 length is 14 residues. V shed 1 base and J 10 bases; nucleotides not matched to a gene: 4. The CDR3 bases are TGCAGTGCTAGAGGGACTAGCGGGGGACGCGAGCAGTTCTTC. This gives the protein CSARGTSGGREQFF.

The chain couples TRBV10-3 to TRBJ2-7; 12 bases are a match to TRBD1. Germline lookup yields CDR1 ENHRY and CDR2 SYGVKD. The ends lost 4 bases at V and 3 bases at J; junction bases unmatched: 7. CDR3 length: 16 residues. This CDR3 reads CAISAWDRGLGYEQYF. CDR3 in DNA: TGTGCCATCAGTGCATGGGACAGGGGGCTTGGCTACGAGCAGTACTTC.

This clonotype was picked up a small number of times. The rearrangement uses TRBV6-2 or TRBV6-3 and TRBJ2-1; D ambiguous. There are 12 residues in the CDR3. Trimming took off 7 bases at V and 6 bases at J, with 10 bases between the two ends. The germline V gene encodes CDR1 MNHEY and CDR2 SVGEGT. The CDR3 coding sequence is TGTGCCAGCACCCACGACGCCAATGAGCAGTTCTTC. The encoded protein is CASTHDANEQFF.

This clonotype was detected ten times or more. The chain couples TRBV29-1 to TRBJ1-1; TRBD1 matches 9 bases. The CDR3 is made up of 13 amino acids. In germline, CDR1 is SQVTM, CDR2 ANQGSEA. Trimming took 3 bases from V and 1 from J; bases not matched to a gene: 0. The CDR3 protein is CSVETGGNTEAFF. In DNA, the CDR3 is TGCAGCGTTGAGACAGGGGGGAACACTGAAGCTTTCTTT.

V is TRBV5-1 and J is TRBJ1-2; D not certain. Germline-derived CDR1 and CDR2 are SGHRS and YFSETQ. The ends were cut back, 2 bases at V and 1 base at J, with 9 bases in the middle. The CDR3 totals 14 residues. The CDR3 coding sequence is TGCGCCAGCAGCTTTGACATCAATAACTATGGCTACACCTTC. It codes for CASSFDINNYGYTF.

In its sample, this clonotype was seen a few times. This chain links TRBV7-9 with TRBJ2-7; D may correspond to TRBD1 or TRBD2 (6 bases each). The CDR3 totals 15 residues. Trimming removed 5 bases from V and 2 bases from J, with 16 bases in between. From germline, CDR1 is SEHNR and CDR2 FQNEAQ (reference sequence). The CDR3 DNA reads as TGTGCCAGCAGCAGTCGGGGGCCATACCCCTACGAGCAGTACTTC. This sequence encodes CASSSRGPYPYEQYF.

This chain links TRBV7-2 with TRBJ2-1, with TRBD1 matching 7 bases. The CDR3 covers 12 residues. With 7 bases clipped from V and 10 bases from J, the junction kept 7 bases outside the gene matches. Germline V gene data show CDR1 as SGHTA and CDR2 as FQGNSA. CDR3: CASKGAQGEQFF. The CDR3 coding sequence is TGTGCCAGCAAGGGGGCCCAGGGGGAGCAGTTCTTC. Using reference TRBV7-2 and TRBJ2-1 for the parts outside the CDR3, the full variable domain is GAGVSQSPSNKVTEKGKDVELRCDPISGHTALYWYRQSLGQGLEFLIYFQGNSAPDKSGLPSDRFSAERTGGSVSTLTIQRTQQEDSAVYLCASKGAQGEQFFGPGTRLTVL.

In its sample, this clonotype was seen a few times. This chain links TRBV7-9 with TRBJ2-1; TRBD1 might be the D (5 bases). The CDR3 length is 14 residues. Germline lookup yields CDR1 SEHNR and CDR2 FQNEAQ (reference sequence). Trimming stripped 3 bases from V and 7 bases from J, with 13 bases between. Here the CDR3 reads CASSLNQGVNEQFF. The DNA for the CDR3 is TGTGCCAGCAGCTTGAATCAGGGTGTGAATGAGCAGTTCTTC.

The table lists this clonotype with a few counts. This rearrangement joins TRBV5-1 to TRBJ2-1; 8 bases match TRBD2. Germline V gene sequence: CDR1 SGHRS, CDR2 YFSETQ. The CDR3 extends over 15 amino acids. V dropped 3 bases and J dropped 3; count of bases not matched to a gene: 5. This chain's CDR3 is CASSYGLAVYNEQFF. The CDR3 nucleotides read TGCGCCAGCAGCTACGGACTAGCTGTCTACAATGAGCAGTTCTTC. The full variable domain, rest sourced from reference TRBV5-1 and TRBJ2-1, is KAGVTQTPRYLIKTRGQQVTLSCSPISGHRSVSWYQQTPGQGLQFLFEYFSETQRNKGNFPGRFSGRQFSNSRSEMNVSTLELGDSALYLCASSYGLAVYNEQFFGPGTRLTVL.

This clonotype was found a few times. This chain joins TRBV11-2 and TRBJ2-1; D is possibly TRBD2 (7 bases). The CDR3 is 16 residues long. V was clipped by 5 bases and J by 8 bases, with 22 bases between them. CDR1 is SGHAT and CDR2 is FQNNGV in the germline V gene. The DNA for the CDR3 is TGTGCCAGCAGCCCATTACAGGGAGGGGTAGGGGATGAGCAGTTCTTC. This encodes CASSPLQGGVGDEQFF.